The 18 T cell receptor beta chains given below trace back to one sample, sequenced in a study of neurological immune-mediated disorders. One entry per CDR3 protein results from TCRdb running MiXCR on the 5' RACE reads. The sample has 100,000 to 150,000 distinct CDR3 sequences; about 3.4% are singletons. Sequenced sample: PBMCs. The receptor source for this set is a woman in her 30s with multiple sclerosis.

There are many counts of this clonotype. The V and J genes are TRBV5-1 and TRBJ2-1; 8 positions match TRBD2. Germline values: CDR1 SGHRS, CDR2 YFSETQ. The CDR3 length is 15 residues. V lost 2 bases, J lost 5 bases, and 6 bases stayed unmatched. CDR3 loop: CASSLAGVVDNEQFF. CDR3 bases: TGCGCCAGCAGCTTAGCGGGAGTTGTGGACAATGAGCAGTTCTTC.

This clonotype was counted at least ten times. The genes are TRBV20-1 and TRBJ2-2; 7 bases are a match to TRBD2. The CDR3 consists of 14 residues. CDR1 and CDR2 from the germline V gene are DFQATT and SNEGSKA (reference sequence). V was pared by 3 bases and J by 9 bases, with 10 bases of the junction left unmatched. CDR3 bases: TGCAGTGCTAGTTCGGCTAGCGGTACCCGGGAGCTGTTTTTT. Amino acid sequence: CSASSASGTRELFF.

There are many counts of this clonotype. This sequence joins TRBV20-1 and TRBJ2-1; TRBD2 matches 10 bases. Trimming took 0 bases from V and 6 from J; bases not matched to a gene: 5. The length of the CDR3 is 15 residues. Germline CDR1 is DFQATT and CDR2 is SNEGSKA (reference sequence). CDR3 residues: CSAREPSGGANEQFF. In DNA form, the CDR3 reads TGCAGTGCTAGAGAACCAAGCGGGGGGGCCAATGAGCAGTTCTTC.

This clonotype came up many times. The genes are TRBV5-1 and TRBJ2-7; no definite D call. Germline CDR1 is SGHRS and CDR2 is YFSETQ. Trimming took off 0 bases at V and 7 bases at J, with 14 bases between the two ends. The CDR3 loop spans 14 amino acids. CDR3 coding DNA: TGCGCCAGCAGCTTGGACTGGCGTCCGTGGGAGCAGTACTTC. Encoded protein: CASSLDWRPWEQYF.

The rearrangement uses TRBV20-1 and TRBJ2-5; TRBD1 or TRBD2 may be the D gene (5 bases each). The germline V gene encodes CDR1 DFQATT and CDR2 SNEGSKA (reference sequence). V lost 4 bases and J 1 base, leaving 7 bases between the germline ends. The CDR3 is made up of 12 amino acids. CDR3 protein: CSATGTQETQYF. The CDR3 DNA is TGCAGTGCTACCGGGACCCAAGAGACCCAGTACTTC.

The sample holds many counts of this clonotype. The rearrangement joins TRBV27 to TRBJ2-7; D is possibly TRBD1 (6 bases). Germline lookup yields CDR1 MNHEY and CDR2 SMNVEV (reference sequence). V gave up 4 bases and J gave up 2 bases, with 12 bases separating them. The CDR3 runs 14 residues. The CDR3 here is CASSWAGVPYEQYF. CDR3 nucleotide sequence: TGTGCCAGCAGTTGGGCAGGGGTCCCCTACGAGCAGTACTTC.

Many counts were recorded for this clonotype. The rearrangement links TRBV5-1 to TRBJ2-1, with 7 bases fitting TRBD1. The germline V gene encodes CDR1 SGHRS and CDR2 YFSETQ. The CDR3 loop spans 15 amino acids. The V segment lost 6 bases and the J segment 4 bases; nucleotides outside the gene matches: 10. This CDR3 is CASTPEGQSYNEQFF. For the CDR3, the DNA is TGCGCCAGCACCCCTGAGGGACAGAGTTACAATGAGCAGTTCTTC.

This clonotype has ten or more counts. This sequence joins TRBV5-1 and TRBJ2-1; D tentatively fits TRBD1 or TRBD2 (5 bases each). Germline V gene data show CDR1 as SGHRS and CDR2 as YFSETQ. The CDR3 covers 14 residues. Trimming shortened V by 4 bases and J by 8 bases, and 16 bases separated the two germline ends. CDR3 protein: CASSPGTVSYEQFF. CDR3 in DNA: TGCGCCAGCAGCCCAGGGACGGTCTCCTATGAGCAGTTCTTC.

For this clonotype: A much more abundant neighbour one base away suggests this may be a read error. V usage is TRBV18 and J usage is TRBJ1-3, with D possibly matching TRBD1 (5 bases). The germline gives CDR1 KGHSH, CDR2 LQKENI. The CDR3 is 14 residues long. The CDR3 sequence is CVSSRDWDGNTIYF. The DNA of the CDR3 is TGTGTCAGCTCCCGGGATTGGGACGGAAACACCATATATTTT.

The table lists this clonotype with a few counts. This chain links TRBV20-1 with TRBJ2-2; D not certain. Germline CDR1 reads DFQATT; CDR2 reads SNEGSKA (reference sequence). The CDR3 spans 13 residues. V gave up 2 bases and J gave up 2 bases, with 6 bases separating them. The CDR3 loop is CSARQSNTGELFF. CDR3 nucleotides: TGCAGTGCTAGACAGTCAAACACCGGGGAGCTGTTTTTT.

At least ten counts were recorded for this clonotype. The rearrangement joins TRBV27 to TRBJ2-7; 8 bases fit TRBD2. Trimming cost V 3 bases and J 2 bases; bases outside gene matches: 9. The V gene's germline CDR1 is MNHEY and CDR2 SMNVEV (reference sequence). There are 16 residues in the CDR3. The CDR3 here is CASSLIGRGGPYEQYF. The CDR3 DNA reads TGTGCCAGCAGTTTGATCGGCCGGGGGGGTCCCTACGAGCAGTACTTC.

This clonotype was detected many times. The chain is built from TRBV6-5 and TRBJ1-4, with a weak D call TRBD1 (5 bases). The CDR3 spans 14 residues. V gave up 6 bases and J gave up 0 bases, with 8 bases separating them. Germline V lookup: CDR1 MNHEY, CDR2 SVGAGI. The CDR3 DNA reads TGTGCCAGCAGCCACAGGTCAACTAATGAAAAACTGTTTTTT. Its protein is CASSHRSTNEKLFF.

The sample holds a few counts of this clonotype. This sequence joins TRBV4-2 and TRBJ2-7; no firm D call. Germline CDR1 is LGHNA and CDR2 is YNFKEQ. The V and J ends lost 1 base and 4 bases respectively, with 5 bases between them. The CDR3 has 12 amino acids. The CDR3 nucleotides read TGTGCCAGCAGCCAAGTTGGGTACGAGCAGTACTTC. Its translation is CASSQVGYEQYF.

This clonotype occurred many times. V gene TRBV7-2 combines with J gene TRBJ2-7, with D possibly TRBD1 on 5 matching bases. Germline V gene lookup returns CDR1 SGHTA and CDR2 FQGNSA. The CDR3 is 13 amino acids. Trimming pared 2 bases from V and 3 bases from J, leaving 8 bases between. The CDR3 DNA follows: TGTGCCAGCAGCTTAAAGGGGATCTACGAGCAGTACTTC. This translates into CASSLKGIYEQYF.

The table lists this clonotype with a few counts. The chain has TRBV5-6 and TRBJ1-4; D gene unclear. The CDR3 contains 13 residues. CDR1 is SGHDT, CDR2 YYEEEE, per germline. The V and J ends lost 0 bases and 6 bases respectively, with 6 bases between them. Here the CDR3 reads CASSLGWHEKLFF. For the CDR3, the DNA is TGTGCCAGCAGCTTGGGGTGGCATGAAAAACTGTTTTTT. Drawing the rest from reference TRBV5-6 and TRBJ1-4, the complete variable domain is DAGVTQSPTHLIKTRGQQVTLRCSPKSGHDTVSWYQQALGQGPQFIFQYYEEEERQRGNFPDRFSGHQFPNYSSELNVNALLLGDSALYLCASSLGWHEKLFFGSGTQLSVL.

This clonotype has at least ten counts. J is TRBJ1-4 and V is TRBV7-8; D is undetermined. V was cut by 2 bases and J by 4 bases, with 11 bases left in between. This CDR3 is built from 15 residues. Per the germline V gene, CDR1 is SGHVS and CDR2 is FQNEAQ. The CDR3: CASSLRDWSNEKLFF. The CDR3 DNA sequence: TGTGCCAGCAGCTTACGTGACTGGAGTAATGAAAAACTGTTTTTT.

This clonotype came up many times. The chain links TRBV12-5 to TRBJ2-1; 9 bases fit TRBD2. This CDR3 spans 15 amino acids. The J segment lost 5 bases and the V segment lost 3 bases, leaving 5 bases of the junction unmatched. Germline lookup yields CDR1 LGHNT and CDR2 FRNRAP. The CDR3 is CASGLGLAGHNEQFF. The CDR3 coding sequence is TGTGCTAGTGGTTTAGGGCTAGCGGGGCACAATGAGCAGTTCTTC.

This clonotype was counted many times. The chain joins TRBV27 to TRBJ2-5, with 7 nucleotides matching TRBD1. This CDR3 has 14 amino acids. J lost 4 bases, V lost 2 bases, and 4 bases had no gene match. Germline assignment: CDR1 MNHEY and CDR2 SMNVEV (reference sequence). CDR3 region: CASSLRDSSETQYF. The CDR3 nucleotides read TGTGCCAGCAGTTTAAGGGACAGCTCAGAGACCCAGTACTTC.